Following are 25 T cell receptor beta chains from one sample sequenced in a study of beta chain features in type 1 diabetes. The study, taken as a whole, reports: Among all four CD4+ subsets, Type 1 diabetes patients had TCRB CDR3s that were moderately but significantly shorter.

Reverse transcription of all isolated RNA meant that expressed TCRB transcripts were sequenced. Libraries were prepared by immunoSEQ multiplex PCR; TCRdb keeps only in-frame clonotypes and omits some of them. The sample holds almost 350,000 clones; about a tenth are singletons and the top ten take roughly 1%. For these TCRs, the target antigens are not known. Sequences were obtained from central memory CD4+ T cells from blood. Receptors originate from a man aged 25-45 years with type 1 diabetes.

The rearrangement joins TRBV10-3 to TRBJ1-5; a possible D gene is TRBD1 (6 bases). Germline V gene data show CDR1 as ENHRY and CDR2 as SYGVKD. The CDR3 is 13 residues long. V was cut by 4 bases and J by 5 bases, with 9 bases left in between. The CDR3 protein is CAISVQGDQPQHF. The DNA for the CDR3 is TGTGCCATCAGTGTACAGGGAGATCAGCCCCAGCATTTT.

The chain combines TRBV7-9 with TRBJ1-1; a possible D gene is TRBD1 (5 bases). The germline gives CDR1 SEHNR, CDR2 FQNEAQ (reference sequence). With 5 bases removed from V and 2 bases from J, the gap between germline ends came to 15 bases. This CDR3 contains 15 residues. This chain's CDR3 is CASSVPQASNTEAFF. DNA for the CDR3: TGTGCCAGCAGCGTACCACAGGCTAGCAACACTGAAGCTTTCTTT.

The genes are TRBV7-9 and TRBJ2-4; D is unresolved. CDR1 and CDR2 (germline): SEHNR, FQNEAQ (reference sequence). The V gene lost 4 bases and the J gene lost 3 bases, with 7 bases spanning the gap. CDR3 length: 13 residues. CDR3 protein: CASSSAGKNIQYF. In DNA, the CDR3 is TGTGCCAGCAGCTCCGCCGGCAAAAACATTCAGTACTTC.

Notes on this clone: This may stem from a read error, because a much larger clone lies one nucleotide away. The chain has TRBV7-2 and TRBJ1-1, with D uncertain. CDR3 length: 13 residues. Germline V gene data show CDR1 as SGHTA and CDR2 as FQGNSA. Trimming removed 0 bases at V and 1 base at J, with 3 bases between. DNA of the CDR3: TGTGCCAGCAGCTTAGCAGAGAACACTGAAGCTTTCTTT. This gives the protein CASSLAENTEAFF.

This clone has just a few counts. J is TRBJ1-1 and V is TRBV11-2; TRBD1 matches 7 bases. The CDR3 extends over 14 amino acids. Trimming took 4 bases from V and 6 from J; bases not matched to a gene: 8. From germline, CDR1 is SGHAT and CDR2 FQNNGV. Here the CDR3 DNA reads TGTGCCAGCAGCTCTGGCTCACAGGGGCCTGAAGCTTTCTTT. This translates into CASSSGSQGPEAFF.

This clone has just a few counts. The CDR3 spells CASSPFPRGSDYGYTF. The CDR3 DNA follows: TGTGCCAGCTCACCATTTCCCAGGGGATCAGATTATGGCTACACCTTC. The chain is built from TRBV18 and TRBJ1-2; a weak D match, TRBD1 (6 bases). Per the germline V gene, CDR1 is KGHSH and CDR2 is LQKENI. This CDR3 region has 16 residues. The V end lost 2 bases, the J end lost 5 bases, and 18 bases lay between the germline ends.

This clone has more than one count but fewer than ten. This sequence joins TRBV7-9 and TRBJ1-2; unclear D gene. CDR3 length: 13 amino acids. Trimming removed 0 bases at V and 5 bases at J, with 7 bases between. The germline gives CDR1 SEHNR, CDR2 FQNEAQ (reference sequence). The CDR3 here is CASSLADSYGYTF. DNA of the CDR3: TGTGCCAGCAGCTTAGCCGATTCGTATGGCTACACCTTC.

In nucleotides, the CDR3 is TGTGCCAGCAGCTCCGTTACAGGGTTTAATTCACCCCTCCACTTT. Protein product: CASSSVTGFNSPLHF. V and J are TRBV7-2 and TRBJ1-6; tentative D call: TRBD1 (6 bases). Germline CDR1 is SGHTA and CDR2 is FQGNSA. Trimming left V 4 bases short and J 6 bases short, with 13 bases between. The CDR3 sequence is 15 residues long.

This chain connects TRBV28 to TRBJ2-5, with TRBD1 identical over 8 bases. The CDR3 totals 14 residues. The V gene end was trimmed by 2 bases and the J gene end by 5 bases; junction bases not matched to a gene: 4. Germline assignment: CDR1 MDHEN and CDR2 SYDVKM. CDR3 sequence (DNA): TGTGCCAGCAGTTTAGCAGGGGGCTTGGAGACCCAGTACTTC. The encoded protein is CASSLAGGLETQYF.

This clone showed up just a few times. The V gene is TRBV7-2, the J gene TRBJ2-6; D is uncertain. The CDR3 is made up of 16 amino acids. Germline V gene sequence: CDR1 SGHTA, CDR2 FQGNSA. V was cut by 4 bases and J by 1 base, with 11 bases left in between. CDR3 bases: TGTGCCAGCAGCTCGGGTCTGCGATCTGGGGCCAACGTCCTGACTTTC. Translated, it gives CASSSGLRSGANVLTF.

This rearrangement joins TRBV27 to TRBJ2-7; D not resolved. The germline gives CDR1 MNHEY, CDR2 SMNVEV (reference sequence). Trimming stripped 3 bases from V and 0 bases from J, with 6 bases between. The CDR3 contains 13 residues. This CDR3 is CASSFLNSYEQYF. CDR3 coding DNA: TGTGCCAGCAGTTTCCTCAACTCCTACGAGCAGTACTTC.

This clone was detected only a few times. The chain has TRBV6-5 and TRBJ2-2; 9 bases match TRBD1. V trimming: 3 bases; J trimming: 7 bases; junction bases outside the gene matches: 9. The CDR3 totals 16 residues. Per the germline V gene, CDR1 is MNHEY and CDR2 is SVGAGI. The CDR3 loop is CASSYGTGQGSGELFF. The DNA of the CDR3 is TGTGCCAGCAGTTATGGGACAGGGCAAGGTAGCGGGGAGCTGTTTTTT.

The V and J genes are TRBV6-5 and TRBJ1-5; TRBD1 is a possible D gene (5 bases). Trimming took 4 bases from V and 4 from J, leaving 8 bases between them. This CDR3 region has 13 residues. In germline, CDR1 is MNHEY, CDR2 SVGAGI. The CDR3 DNA reads TGTGCCAGCAGTTTCAGGGAGAATCAGCCCCAGCATTTT. Its protein product is CASSFRENQPQHF.

The chain carries TRBV6-1 and TRBJ1-6; 7 bases agree with TRBD1. Per the germline V gene, CDR1 is MNHNS and CDR2 is SASEGT. This CDR3 has 15 residues. J lost 2 bases, V lost 6 bases, and 4 bases had no gene match. CDR3 protein: CASSFDRAYNSPLHF. CDR3 nucleotides: TGTGCCAGCAGCTTTGACAGGGCCTATAATTCACCCCTCCACTTT.

The sample holds a few counts of this clone. The chain joins TRBV2 to TRBJ2-5, with TRBD1 matching 10 bases. There are 15 residues in the CDR3. The V gene end was trimmed by 3 bases and the J gene end by 2 bases; junction bases not matched to a gene: 3. CDR1 SNHLY and CDR2 FYNNEI come from the germline V gene. The DNA for the CDR3 is TGTGCCAGCAGTGACTGGACAGGGGGACAAGAGACCCAGTACTTC. Its translation: CASSDWTGGQETQYF.

This clone occurred a few times. The gene calls are TRBV29-1 and TRBJ2-5, with D perhaps TRBD1 (6 bases). V lost 5 bases to trimming and J lost 9 bases, with 22 bases between them. The V gene's germline CDR1 is SQVTM and CDR2 ANQGSEA. This CDR3 is built from 14 residues. CDR3 protein: CSVQSGTRVLAQYF. For the CDR3, the DNA is TGCAGCGTTCAATCCGGGACAAGGGTTCTGGCCCAGTACTTC.

This rearrangement joins TRBV28 to TRBJ2-5, with 7 positions matching TRBD2. Losses at the gene ends were 6 bases for V and 3 bases for J; bases not matched to a gene: 7. The CDR3 is 14 residues long. Germline V lookup: CDR1 MDHEN, CDR2 SYDVKM. CDR3 sequence reads: CASSSGTIKETQYF. CDR3 nucleotides: TGTGCCAGCAGCTCCGGGACTATTAAAGAGACCCAGTACTTC.

This clone was found a few times. The rearrangement uses TRBV19 and TRBJ2-2; 9 nucleotides line up with TRBD2. Germline assignment: CDR1 LNHDA and CDR2 SQIVND (reference sequence). J was trimmed by 0 bases and V by 4 bases; bases with no gene match: 6. CDR3 length equals 17 residues. The CDR3 DNA sequence: TGTGCCAGTAGTAAAATTAGCGGGGGCACGAACACCGGGGAGCTGTTTTTT. Translating gives CASSKISGGTNTGELFF.

The V and J genes are TRBV28 and TRBJ1-5; D unresolved. The CDR3 has 15 residues. The germline V and J ends were trimmed by 3 bases and 4 bases, with 13 bases remaining between them. Germline V lookup: CDR1 MDHEN, CDR2 SYDVKM. This CDR3 is CASSFQTARNQPQHF. CDR3 nucleotides: TGTGCCAGCAGTTTCCAAACAGCCCGGAATCAGCCCCAGCATTTT.

This clone occurred a few times. The chain couples TRBV7-2 to TRBJ1-1; no clear D gene. The CDR3 extends over 13 amino acids. From germline, CDR1 is SGHTA and CDR2 FQGNSA. Trimming removed 3 bases from V and 3 bases from J, with 8 bases in between. As DNA, the CDR3 is TGTGCCAGCAGCTTTTCGCGGGACACTGAAGCTTTCTTT. Its translation: CASSFSRDTEAFF.

This rearrangement joins TRBV5-1 to TRBJ1-1, with a weak D call TRBD1 (5 bases). The CDR3 consists of 14 residues. Trimming stripped 3 bases from V and 1 base from J, with 10 bases between. Germline V gives CDR1 SGHRS, CDR2 YFSETQ. The CDR3 protein is CASSSGRQNTEAFF. The CDR3 DNA is TGCGCCAGCAGCTCGGGACGGCAGAACACTGAAGCTTTCTTT. The entire variable domain, with the rest obtained from reference TRBV5-1 and TRBJ1-1, is as follows: KAGVTQTPRYLIKTRGQQVTLSCSPISGHRSVSWYQQTPGQGLQFLFEYFSETQRNKGNFPGRFSGRQFSNSRSEMNVSTLELGDSALYLCASSSGRQNTEAFFGQGTRLTVV.

This clone was counted at least ten times. This chain connects TRBV7-2 to TRBJ2-2, with D maybe TRBD2 (5 bases). This CDR3 has 14 amino acids. V was trimmed by 0 bases and J by 6 bases, leaving 8 bases between them. Germline V gene data show CDR1 as SGHTA and CDR2 as FQGNSA. CDR3 nucleotide sequence: TGTGCCAGCAGCTTAGCTGCGGGCTCCGGGGAGCTGTTTTTT. The encoded protein is CASSLAAGSGELFF.

The chain employs TRBV7-9 and TRBJ2-7; D assignment may be TRBD1 or TRBD2 (5 bases each). V was pared by 3 bases and J by 6 bases, with 12 bases between. Germline CDR1 is SEHNR and CDR2 is FQNEAQ (reference sequence). This CDR3 has 13 amino acids. The CDR3 protein is CASSFAGDGEQYF. CDR3 in DNA: TGTGCCAGCAGCTTTGCCGGGGACGGCGAGCAGTACTTC.

The sample holds a few counts of this clone. The chain joins TRBV13 to TRBJ2-3; 14 positions agree with TRBD2. V gave up 1 base and J gave up 0 bases; unmatched junction bases: 6. Per germline, CDR1 PRHDT and CDR2 FYEKMQ (reference sequence). The CDR3 covers 19 residues. For the CDR3, the DNA is TGTGCCAGCAGCTTAGTGGGGACTAGCGGGGGTTCTAGCACAGATACGCAGTATTTT. It encodes CASSLVGTSGGSSTDTQYF.

This clone was counted a few times. The chain joins TRBV7-2 to TRBJ2-5; D remains ambiguous. V was clipped by 0 bases and J by 5 bases, with 7 bases between them. The germline V gene encodes CDR1 SGHTA and CDR2 FQGNSA. This CDR3 has 13 residues. CDR3 sequence: CASSLAGHETQYF. As DNA, the CDR3 is TGTGCCAGCAGCTTAGCAGGTCACGAGACCCAGTACTTC.